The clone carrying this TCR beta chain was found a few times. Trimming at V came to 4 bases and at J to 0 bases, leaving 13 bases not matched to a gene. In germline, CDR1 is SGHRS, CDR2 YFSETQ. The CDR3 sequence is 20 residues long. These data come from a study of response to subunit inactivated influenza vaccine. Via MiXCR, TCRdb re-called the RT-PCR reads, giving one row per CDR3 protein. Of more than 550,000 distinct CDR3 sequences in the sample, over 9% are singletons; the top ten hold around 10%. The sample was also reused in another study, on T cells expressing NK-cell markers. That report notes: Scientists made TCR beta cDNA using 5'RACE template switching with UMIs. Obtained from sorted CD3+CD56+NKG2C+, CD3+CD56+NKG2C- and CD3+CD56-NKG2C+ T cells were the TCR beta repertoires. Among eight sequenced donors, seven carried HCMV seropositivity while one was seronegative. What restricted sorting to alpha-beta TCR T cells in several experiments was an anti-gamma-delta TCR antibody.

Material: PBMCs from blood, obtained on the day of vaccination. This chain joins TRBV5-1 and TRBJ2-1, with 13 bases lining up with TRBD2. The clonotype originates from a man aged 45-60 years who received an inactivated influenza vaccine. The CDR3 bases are TGCGCCAGCAGCGGTGGGACTAGCGGGGTCCAGGGGCGCTCCTACAATGAGCAGTTCTTC. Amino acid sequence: CASSGGTSGVQGRSYNEQFF.